The T cell receptor beta chain under discussion was sequenced for a study of cytotoxic CD8 clonotypes in ibrutinib-treated CLL. For the study at large: Partial response occurred in some 25 patients and complete response in 2; at median approximately 68 months, approximately 15 remained remitted and some 12 progressed.

Between the trimmed V and J ends, which lost 2 bases and 5 bases, there was a span of 6 bases. Germline V lookup: CDR1 SEHNR, CDR2 FQNEAQ (reference sequence). The CDR3 consists of 12 residues. The study's findings and limits: Contraction or stability on treatment characterized the public clonotypes, which were uncommon. T-cell clonality at baseline went above that of age-matched healthy donors and rose and fell with circulating CD8+ T-cell counts.

Profiling relied on immunoSEQ multiplex PCR, and the TCRdb table lists in-frame clones only, not all of them. The profile shows some 140,000 clones, 80% to 90% of them singletons. As to this clone: The antigen is not known.

The source is a human donor with chronic lymphocytic leukemia. V usage is TRBV7-9 and J usage is TRBJ1-1; unclear D gene. The input for sequencing was PBMCs, taken after 24 months of ibrutinib treatment. DNA for the CDR3: TGTGCCAGCAGCTTATCGGCTACTGAAGCTTTCTTT. This gives the protein CASSLSATEAFF.